This T cell receptor beta chain originates from a study of cytomegalovirus exposure and HLA in healthy donors. Study-level results: A reported reduction in N-insertions relative to the 666-donor mean was seen in an Asian-associated ancestry cluster in a later analysis. Follow-up analysis found HLA locus-dependent TCR association rates, highest for DRB1 and lowest for HLA-C.

The PCR ran on 60 Vbeta and 13 Jbeta primers. Sequencing used immunoSEQ multiplex PCR; TCRdb keeps in-frame clones, though not all of them. Here the sample spans about 90,000 clones, 65% to 80% being singletons. A word on this clone: Its antigen is not identified.

The donors, nominally healthy at sampling, likely had unrecorded immune exposures. Unmatched junction bases numbered 10, after V lost 3 bases and J lost 12 bases. CDR1 and CDR2 from the germline V gene are LGHNA and YNFKEQ. CDR3 length: 14 residues. Sample: PBMCs. The chain carries TRBV4-2 and TRBJ1-2; TRBD1 aligns across 10 bases. The TCR was taken from a young man in good health and CMV-seronegative. DNA of the CDR3: TGTGCCAGCAGCCAGGAAGGGACAGGGGCTGGAGACACCTTC. It codes for CASSQEGTGAGDTF.